This T cell receptor beta chain is from a study of blood T cell repertoires in COVID-19. Study-level information: Collection of acute and convalescent COVID-19 samples took place in the United States, Italy and Spain. T cells, B-cell-depleted T cells, or PBMCs supplied cDNA or gDNA.

This CDR3 is 14 amino acids long. Per germline, CDR1 MNHNS and CDR2 SASEGT. The V and J ends lost 2 bases and 0 bases respectively, with 5 bases between them. The authors' processing: For nucleated cells, counts were estimated from reference gene primer amplification. The data were produced by immunoSEQ multiplex PCR, yet TCRdb's version contains in-frame clones alone and is incomplete. D and trimming were read from the DNA, whereas the V and J calls and clone size are those reported in that table. In the table there are 300,000 to 400,000 clones, around 80% of which are singletons. This receptor was identified in a young man with active or convalescent COVID-19. What was sequenced was peripheral blood. The chain has TRBV6-1 and TRBJ1-3; D gene ambiguous. Here the CDR3 reads CASSEQNSGNTIYF. In nucleotides, the CDR3 is TGTGCCAGCAGTGAACAAAACTCTGGAAACACCATATATTTT.